What follows are 23 T cell receptor beta chains derived from one specimen sequenced in a study of T cells in tumors after PD-1 blockade. Clones were read by immunoSEQ multiplex PCR, and TCRdb kept only the in-frame ones, dropping some. The sample records 60,000 or so clones, just under 80% being singletons. Specimen: PBMCs, collected before anti-PD-1 treatment. Receptor source: a human donor with basal cell carcinoma.

The chain carries TRBV9 and TRBJ2-1, with TRBD2 identical over 10 bases. The length of the CDR3 is 17 residues. Per germline, CDR1 SGDLS and CDR2 YYNGEE. The V segment lost 4 bases and the J segment 9 bases; nucleotides outside the gene matches: 16. CDR3 loop: CASSPLAGGLFSGEQFF. DNA of the CDR3: TGTGCCAGCAGCCCCTTAGCGGGGGGTTTGTTTTCTGGTGAGCAGTTCTTC.

The chain uses TRBV29-1 and TRBJ1-2, with 8 bases fitting TRBD1. The CDR3 covers 13 residues. V was clipped by 6 bases and J by 4 bases; unmatched bases: 7. Per germline, CDR1 SQVTM and CDR2 ANQGSEA. This CDR3 reads CSVTGGPFYGYTF. In DNA form, the CDR3 reads TGCAGCGTAACAGGGGGTCCCTTCTATGGCTACACCTTC.

The V call is TRBV9, the J call TRBJ1-1; D gene ambiguous. Germline V gene data show CDR1 as SGDLS and CDR2 as YYNGEE. Trimming removed 3 bases at V and 2 bases at J, with 5 bases between. The CDR3 consists of 12 residues. CDR3 region: CASSATNTEAFF. The CDR3 bases are TGTGCCAGCAGCGCCACTAACACTGAAGCTTTCTTT.

V usage is TRBV6-1 and J usage is TRBJ1-2, with D possibly being TRBD1 (6 bases). Trimming removed 0 bases from V and 2 bases from J, with 13 bases in between. This CDR3 is built from 16 residues. The germline V gene has CDR1 MNHNS and CDR2 SASEGT. The CDR3 loop is CASSEAHRAVNYGYTF. In nucleotides, the CDR3 is TGTGCCAGCAGTGAAGCGCACAGGGCAGTCAACTATGGCTACACCTTC.

The J gene is TRBJ2-1, the V gene TRBV6-5, with D possibly matching TRBD2 (6 bases). The germline V and J ends were trimmed by 5 bases and 4 bases, with 15 bases remaining between them. CDR3 length: 15 amino acids. The germline V gene has CDR1 MNHEY and CDR2 SVGAGI. Here the CDR3 reads CASSPFSGGYNEQFF. CDR3 DNA sequence: TGTGCCAGCAGTCCCTTTAGCGGCGGATACAATGAGCAGTTCTTC.

In its sample, this clone was seen once. This sequence joins TRBV7-3 and TRBJ2-5; D may correspond to TRBD1 or TRBD2 (5 bases each). V shed 4 bases and J shed 7 bases, with 16 bases lying between them. CDR3 length: 14 amino acids. Looked up from germline, CDR1 is SGHTA and CDR2 is FQGTGA. The CDR3 region is CASSSAAPGGTQYF. CDR3 in DNA: TGTGCCAGCAGCTCCGCGGCCCCTGGGGGGACCCAGTACTTC.

This chain links TRBV5-1 with TRBJ1-5; 8 positions match TRBD1. The germline CDR1 and CDR2 sequences are SGHRS and YFSETQ. The CDR3 is 15 amino acids. Unmatched junction bases numbered 5, after V lost 4 bases and J lost 2 bases. DNA of the CDR3: TGCGCCAGCAGCGTGACAGGGGCGGGCAATCAGCCCCAGCATTTT. This translates into CASSVTGAGNQPQHF. Combining the CDR3 with reference TRBV5-1 and TRBJ1-5 gives the whole variable domain KAGVTQTPRYLIKTRGQQVTLSCSPISGHRSVSWYQQTPGQGLQFLFEYFSETQRNKGNFPGRFSGRQFSNSRSEMNVSTLELGDSALYLCASSVTGAGNQPQHFGDGTRLSIL.

This clone has more than one count but fewer than ten. This rearrangement joins TRBV7-3 to TRBJ2-1, with 7 bases matching TRBD2. Germline CDR1 is SGHTA and CDR2 is FQGTGA. CDR3 size: 17 residues. V trimming: 4 bases; J trimming: 5 bases; junction bases outside the gene matches: 14. CDR3 DNA: TGTGCCAGCAGCTCTGGTTTTGGCGCGGGGGAAAACAATGAGCAGTTCTTC. Translating it yields CASSSGFGAGENNEQFF.

The V and J genes are TRBV7-3 and TRBJ1-6, with TRBD1 as a possible D gene (5 bases). The CDR3 covers 19 residues. Germline CDR1 and CDR2: SGHTA and FQGTGA. V was pared by 1 base and J by 1 base, with 17 bases between. CDR3 DNA: TGTGCCAGCAGCTTAAAGAGCCCGGAGAGGGGATCCTATAATTCACCCCTCCACTTT. The encoded protein is CASSLKSPERGSYNSPLHF.

This sequence joins TRBV5-1 and TRBJ2-1; 13 nucleotides agree with TRBD2. J was trimmed by 2 bases and V by 3 bases; bases with no gene match: 8. The CDR3 contains 18 residues. In germline, CDR1 is SGHRS, CDR2 YFSETQ. The CDR3 DNA reads TGCGCCAGCAGCTCCAGGCCCACTAGCGGGGGGGCCTACAATGAGCAGTTCTTC. Translating gives CASSSRPTSGGAYNEQFF.

The rearrangement joins TRBV11-3 to TRBJ2-3; 8 positions match TRBD2. Germline CDR1 reads SGHNT; CDR2 reads YENEEA. The trim removed 4 bases at V and 8 bases at J, leaving 11 bases unmatched. This CDR3 contains 15 residues. Written as DNA, the CDR3 is TGTGCCAGCAGCTCGCCCGGCGGGGGGCGGGGTACGCAGTATTTT. Its protein is CASSSPGGGRGTQYF.

The chain employs TRBV12-3 or TRBV12-4 and TRBJ2-5; TRBD2 is a possible D gene (5 bases). V dropped 5 bases and J dropped 7 bases, with 14 bases sitting between them. CDR3 length: 13 residues. The CDR3 DNA reads as TGTGCCAGCAGTCCTCTCAGCGGTGGGACCCAGTACTTC. It codes for CASSPLSGGTQYF.

V and J are TRBV5-1 and TRBJ2-2, with TRBD2 matching 12 bases. The V gene end was trimmed by 4 bases and the J gene end by 7 bases; junction bases not matched to a gene: 14. The CDR3 totals 18 residues. Germline V lookup: CDR1 SGHRS, CDR2 YFSETQ. Written as DNA, the CDR3 is TGCGCCAGCAGCCTCTCCTCTTCTAGCGGGGGGGCTGTCGGGGAGCTGTTTTTT. Its translation: CASSLSSSSGGAVGELFF. The full variable domain, with the rest looked up from reference TRBV5-1 and TRBJ2-2, is KAGVTQTPRYLIKTRGQQVTLSCSPISGHRSVSWYQQTPGQGLQFLFEYFSETQRNKGNFPGRFSGRQFSNSRSEMNVSTLELGDSALYLCASSLSSSSGGAVGELFFGEGSRLTVL.

The rearrangement joins TRBV7-8 to TRBJ1-5; 8 nucleotides line up with TRBD1. The V segment lost 5 bases and the J segment 1 base; nucleotides outside the gene matches: 7. The CDR3 spans 16 residues. Germline V lookup: CDR1 SGHVS, CDR2 FQNEAQ. The CDR3 here is CASSEAGGESNQPQHF. For the CDR3, the DNA is TGTGCCAGCAGCGAGGCAGGGGGCGAAAGCAATCAGCCCCAGCATTTT.

The chain is built from TRBV6-4 and TRBJ2-3; D might be TRBD1 (5 bases). Germline V CDR1 and CDR2: MRHNA, SNTAGT. The length of the CDR3 is 13 residues. The V end was cut by 4 bases, the J end by 5 bases, with 10 bases between. CDR3: CASSVGDGDTQYF. The CDR3 DNA is TGTGCCAGCAGTGTAGGGGATGGAGATACGCAGTATTTT.

This clone occurred a few times. CDR3 residues: CSVEDSHYGYTF. CDR3 coding DNA: TGCAGCGTTGAAGACTCACACTATGGCTACACCTTC. The V call is TRBV29-1, the J call TRBJ1-2; no firm D call. CDR1 is SQVTM, CDR2 ANQGSEA, per germline. V was trimmed by 0 bases and J by 3 bases, leaving 5 bases between them. This CDR3 contains 12 residues.

The chain combines TRBV5-1 with TRBJ2-7, with D uncertain. Germline V gene lookup returns CDR1 SGHRS and CDR2 YFSETQ. The CDR3 extends over 15 amino acids. V was shortened by 7 bases and J by 2 bases, with 19 bases between the two germline ends. The DNA for the CDR3 is TGCGCCAGCGCGGTCGAGGAACCCCGTGCCTACGAGCAGTACTTC. Its protein is CASAVEEPRAYEQYF.

The rearrangement uses TRBV6-5 and TRBJ1-2; no clear D. The CDR3 totals 15 residues. V lost 6 bases and J lost 1, with 15 bases in between. Germline CDR1 and CDR2: MNHEY and SVGAGI. The CDR3 coding sequence is TGTGCCAGCAGGGGTGTAGGACGGAATAACTATGGCTACACCTTC. It specifies CASRGVGRNNYGYTF.

The rearrangement joins TRBV19 to TRBJ2-4; 7 bases match TRBD1. Germline CDR1 is LNHDA and CDR2 is SQIVND (reference sequence). With V trimmed by 5 bases and J by 6 bases, 4 bases remained unmatched. This CDR3 contains 13 residues. This CDR3 is CASSPGQLNIQYF. The CDR3 coding sequence is TGTGCCAGTAGTCCGGGACAGTTAAACATTCAGTACTTC.

This clone was counted only a few times. V is TRBV5-1 and J is TRBJ1-2, with 7 bases fitting TRBD1. The CDR3 has 18 amino acids. V trimming: 4 bases; J trimming: 6 bases; junction bases outside the gene matches: 21. Per germline, CDR1 SGHRS and CDR2 YFSETQ. CDR3 region: CASSIRPVVTGVRDGYTF. CDR3 coding DNA: TGCGCCAGCAGCATCCGCCCGGTAGTCACAGGGGTTCGCGATGGCTACACCTTC. The full variable domain, in which reference TRBV5-1 and TRBJ1-2 provide the parts outside the CDR3, is KAGVTQTPRYLIKTRGQQVTLSCSPISGHRSVSWYQQTPGQGLQFLFEYFSETQRNKGNFPGRFSGRQFSNSRSEMNVSTLELGDSALYLCASSIRPVVTGVRDGYTFGSGTRLTVV.

The rearrangement uses TRBV27 and TRBJ2-7, with 10 bases fitting TRBD1. This CDR3 spans 15 amino acids. Germline assignment: CDR1 MNHEY and CDR2 SMNVEV (reference sequence). V gave up 4 bases and J gave up 6 bases; unmatched junction bases: 9. CDR3 in DNA: TGTGCCAGCAGTTGGGGACGACAGGGGGCCATCGAGCAGTACTTC. This sequence encodes CASSWGRQGAIEQYF.

The rearrangement links TRBV9 to TRBJ2-5; the match to TRBD2 covers 15 bases. V dropped 4 bases and J dropped 7; count of bases not matched to a gene: 5. Germline V CDR1 and CDR2: SGDLS, YYNGEE. This CDR3 is 15 amino acids long. The CDR3, as DNA: TGTGCCAGCAGCCGGACTAGCGGGGGGGCAGTGACCCAGTACTTC. This encodes CASSRTSGGAVTQYF. The entire variable domain, with the rest obtained from reference TRBV9 and TRBJ2-5, is as follows: DSGVTQTPKHLITATGQRVTLRCSPRSGDLSVYWYQQSLDQGLQFLIQYYNGEERAKGNILERFSAQQFPDLHSELNLSSLELGDSALYFCASSRTSGGAVTQYFGPGTRLLVL.

V and J are TRBV5-1 and TRBJ2-1; 9 bases fit TRBD1. This CDR3 spans 16 amino acids. V dropped 3 bases and J dropped 7; count of bases not matched to a gene: 11. Germline V gives CDR1 SGHRS, CDR2 YFSETQ. In DNA form, the CDR3 reads TGCGCCAGCAGCTCGCGGCCGGGACAGGGTGAGAATGAGCAGTTCTTC. It yields the protein CASSSRPGQGENEQFF. The full variable domain, in which reference TRBV5-1 and TRBJ2-1 provide the parts outside the CDR3, is KAGVTQTPRYLIKTRGQQVTLSCSPISGHRSVSWYQQTPGQGLQFLFEYFSETQRNKGNFPGRFSGRQFSNSRSEMNVSTLELGDSALYLCASSSRPGQGENEQFFGPGTRLTVL.